One sample yielded the 12 T cell receptor beta chains listed below, sequenced in a study of T cell responses to AZD1222 COVID-19 vaccine. TCRdb's copy holds only in-frame clones and misses some; the assay was immunoSEQ multiplex PCR. The table has 90,000 to 100,000 clones, about 85% seen once. The input for sequencing was peripheral blood, taken on day 0 of AZD1222 vaccination. The receptors were sampled from an adult in good health.

The chain recombines TRBV6-5 with TRBJ2-7; 10 bases match TRBD1. With V trimmed by 8 bases and J by 2 bases, 3 bases remained unmatched. The length of the CDR3 is 13 residues. Germline V lookup: CDR1 MNHEY, CDR2 SVGAGI. CDR3 region: CASRTGGPYEQYV. The CDR3 bases are TGTGCCAGCCGGACAGGGGGGCCCTACGAGCAGTACGTC.

The CDR3 protein is CASSYLGSAGANVLTF. The CDR3 DNA is TGTGCCAGCAGTTACTTAGGATCGGCTGGGGCCAACGTCCTGACTTTC. J is TRBJ2-6 and V is TRBV6-2 or TRBV6-3, with D uncertain. The ends were cut back, 1 base at V and 2 bases at J, with 9 bases in the middle. This CDR3 has 16 amino acids. CDR1 is MNHEY and CDR2 is SVGEGT in the germline V gene.

The CDR3 DNA follows: TGTGCCAGCAGCTTTGGTCAGGGGAAAAACATTCAGTACTTC. Translating it yields CASSFGQGKNIQYF. The V gene is TRBV7-8, the J gene TRBJ2-4; D is perhaps TRBD1 (6 bases). The CDR3 runs 14 residues. CDR1 SGHVS and CDR2 FQNEAQ come from the germline V gene. V shed 3 bases and J shed 4 bases, with 10 bases lying between them.

This clone was detected a few times. The chain employs TRBV27 and TRBJ1-2, with D unresolved. Trimming pared 5 bases from V and 7 bases from J, leaving 17 bases between. Germline CDR1 and CDR2: MNHEY and SMNVEV (reference sequence). The CDR3 length is 14 residues. In DNA, the CDR3 is TGTGCCAGCAGTCCGACCGATGGGGTGGGTGGCTACACCTTC. As protein: CASSPTDGVGGYTF.

The V and J genes are TRBV7-2 and TRBJ1-6; tentatively, D is TRBD1 (5 bases). Germline V gene lookup returns CDR1 SGHTA and CDR2 FQGNSA. V was shortened by 5 bases and J by 9 bases, with 26 bases between the two germline ends. The CDR3 runs 18 residues. CDR3 in DNA: TGTGCCAGCAGCCCGATCGGACAACGAAGTACGCTTGGTTCACCCCTCCACTTT. Protein product: CASSPIGQRSTLGSPLHF.

This clone showed up just once. This rearrangement joins TRBV6-5 to TRBJ1-6; TRBD1 might be the D (5 bases). Germline V CDR1 and CDR2: MNHEY, SVGAGI. This CDR3 is 14 amino acids long. V lost 2 bases and J lost 4, with 6 bases in between. CDR3 residues: CASSYDSYNSPLHF. The CDR3 DNA is TGTGCCAGCAGTTACGACAGTTATAATTCACCCCTCCACTTT.

The chain is built from TRBV5-4 and TRBJ1-4, with 8 bases identical to TRBD1. The V gene's germline CDR1 is SGHNT and CDR2 YYREEE (reference sequence). V shed 2 bases, J shed 7 bases, and the junction held 4 bases outside the gene matches. The CDR3 spans 14 residues. CDR3: CASSFQGAGEKLFF. The CDR3 coding sequence is TGTGCCAGCAGCTTTCAGGGGGCCGGTGAAAAACTGTTTTTT. The full variable domain, rest sourced from reference TRBV5-4 and TRBJ1-4, is ETGVTQSPTHLIKTRGQQVTLRCSSQSGHNTVSWYQQALGQGPQFIFQYYREEENGRGNFPPRFSGLQFPNYSSELNVNALELDDSALYLCASSFQGAGEKLFFGSGTQLSVL.

This rearrangement joins TRBV4-1 to TRBJ1-5, with D possibly TRBD1 on 6 matching bases. The CDR3 has 16 amino acids. Trimming took 0 bases from V and 5 from J, leaving 14 bases between them. Germline CDR1 and CDR2: MGHRA and YSYEKL. CDR3 sequence (DNA): TGCGCCAGCAGCCAAGAGGGGGGCAGAGGGGATCAGCCCCAGCATTTT. Translating it yields CASSQEGGRGDQPQHF.

Comment on this clone: Compared with germline, one end of the junction differs, possibly owing to a read error. The chain carries TRBV18 and TRBJ1-4; unclear D gene. The CDR3 contains 12 residues. Germline lookup yields CDR1 KGHSH and CDR2 LQKENI. The CDR3 sequence is CASSPMGPPWRF. Here the CDR3 DNA reads TGTGCCAGCTCACCGATGGGCCCTCCCTGGAGGTTT.

This chain links TRBV6-5 with TRBJ2-5; no firm D call. V dropped 0 bases and J dropped 1 base, with 12 bases sitting between them. The CDR3 length is 16 residues. Germline assignment: CDR1 MNHEY and CDR2 SVGAGI. DNA of the CDR3: TGTGCCAGCAGTTACTCGAATTCGCCCCCCCAAGAGACCCAGTACTTC. Translating it yields CASSYSNSPPQETQYF.

The chain employs TRBV27 and TRBJ2-1; D is uncertain. Trimming took 6 bases from V and 0 from J, leaving 15 bases between them. Germline CDR1 MNHEY, CDR2 SMNVEV (reference sequence). There are 16 residues in the CDR3. The CDR3 DNA sequence: TGTGCCAGCAGGGGTCACGGTGAGAGCTCCTACAATGAGCAGTTCTTC. Translating it yields CASRGHGESSYNEQFF.

The chain employs TRBV6-2 or TRBV6-3 and TRBJ1-6; maybe TRBD1 (6 bases). V was shortened by 0 bases and J by 0 bases, with 15 bases between the two germline ends. In germline, CDR1 is MNHEY, CDR2 SVGEGT. The CDR3 is 19 amino acids. CDR3 in DNA: TGTGCCAGCAGTTACTCGACGGGGGGCCGAAGCTCCTATAATTCACCCCTCCACTTT. It translates to CASSYSTGGRSSYNSPLHF.